The next 17 T cell receptor beta chains were all read from a single sample in a study of T cell responses to AZD1222 COVID-19 vaccine. The protocol was immunoSEQ multiplex PCR, while the TCRdb copy is restricted to in-frame clones and leaves out a portion. The sample has about 89,000 clones; 90% to 95% are singletons. The sequences come from peripheral blood, collected 28 days after the second AZD1222 dose. These receptors were taken from an adult who received the AZD1222 COVID-19 vaccine.

The chain carries TRBV7-6 and TRBJ2-1; D unresolved. Trimming took off 0 bases at V and 10 bases at J, with 7 bases between the two ends. Germline CDR1 reads SGHVS; CDR2 reads FNYEAQ. The CDR3 is 12 residues long. The DNA for the CDR3 is TGTGCCAGCAGCTTAGCTTTGGGGGAGCAGTTCTTC. This encodes CASSLALGEQFF.

This clone occurred a few times. The chain couples TRBV2 to TRBJ1-1; D call uncertain. Germline CDR1 reads SNHLY; CDR2 reads FYNNEI. V lost 3 bases, J lost 4 bases, and 12 bases lay in between. The CDR3 has 14 amino acids. CDR3 residues: CASSDSGVGTEAFF. In nucleotides, the CDR3 is TGTGCCAGCAGTGATTCGGGTGTGGGCACTGAAGCTTTCTTT.

J is TRBJ1-2 and V is TRBV12-3 or TRBV12-4; no clear D gene. Trimming shortened V by 0 bases and J by 7 bases, and 9 bases separated the two germline ends. The CDR3 sequence is 13 residues long. CDR3 sequence reads: CASSLALSSGYTF. CDR3 coding DNA: TGTGCCAGCAGTTTAGCGCTAAGTTCTGGCTACACCTTC.

V and J are TRBV15 and TRBJ1-2; D perhaps matches TRBD1 (5 bases). V shed 0 bases and J shed 0 bases, with 14 bases lying between them. Germline lookup yields CDR1 LNHNV and CDR2 YYDKDF (reference sequence). This CDR3 spans 17 amino acids. This chain's CDR3 is CATSRDNVRGSNYGYTF. The CDR3 region has the DNA TGTGCCACCAGCAGAGATAACGTTCGGGGGTCTAACTATGGCTACACCTTC.

V is TRBV5-6 and J is TRBJ1-2, with TRBD1 identical over 8 bases. Germline V gene data show CDR1 as SGHDT and CDR2 as YYEEEE. The CDR3 covers 16 residues. J was trimmed by 3 bases and V by 1 base; bases with no gene match: 8. CDR3 in amino acids: CASSLPPGQADYGYTF. The CDR3 DNA follows: TGTGCCAGCAGCTTGCCCCCGGGACAGGCGGACTATGGCTACACCTTC.

The chain recombines TRBV11-2 with TRBJ2-1; D unresolved. CDR3 length equals 13 residues. Germline assignment: CDR1 SGHAT and CDR2 FQNNGV. Trimming left V 0 bases short and J 4 bases short, with 4 bases between. The DNA of the CDR3 is TGTGCCAGCAGCTTAGATCGTTACAATGAGCAGTTCTTC. Its protein product is CASSLDRYNEQFF.

The gene calls are TRBV2 and TRBJ1-2; 8 bases line up with TRBD1. Trimming removed 9 bases from V and 0 bases from J; junction bases left unmatched: 12. This CDR3 is 16 amino acids long. Germline CDR1 reads SNHLY; CDR2 reads FYNNEI. This CDR3 is CAREPGQDRANYGYTF. CDR3 in DNA: TGTGCCAGAGAACCGGGACAGGACAGAGCTAACTATGGCTACACCTTC. The variable domain in full, with the rest retrieved from reference TRBV2 and TRBJ1-2, is EPEVTQTPSHQVTQMGQEVILRCVPISNHLYFYWYRQILGQKVEFLVSFYNNEISEKSEIFDDQFSVERPDGSNFTLKIRSTKLEDSAMYFCAREPGQDRANYGYTFGSGTRLTVV.

This clone was seen once. This chain links TRBV2 with TRBJ2-1; 7 bases map to TRBD1. The V and J ends lost 7 bases and 5 bases, in that order; junction bases with no gene match: 11. The CDR3 sequence is 15 residues long. Per the germline V gene, CDR1 is SNHLY and CDR2 is FYNNEI. CDR3: CASTSVRGPNNEQFF. The CDR3 coding sequence is TGTGCCAGCACTTCTGTGAGGGGGCCAAACAATGAGCAGTTCTTC.

This sequence joins TRBV12-3 or TRBV12-4 and TRBJ1-1; no clear D gene. The CDR3 contains 12 residues. Trimming cost V 3 bases and J 2 bases, with 4 bases left between them. CDR3 amino acids: CASSLSNTEAFF. The CDR3 DNA follows: TGTGCCAGCAGTTTGAGTAACACTGAAGCTTTCTTT.

The chain combines TRBV5-4 with TRBJ2-7; 10 nucleotides line up with TRBD1. The CDR3 sequence is 15 residues long. Germline V lookup: CDR1 SGHNT, CDR2 YYREEE (reference sequence). The V and J ends lost 2 bases and 1 base, in that order; junction bases with no gene match: 3. CDR3 sequence (DNA): TGTGCCAGCAGCTTTAGGACAGGGGGATCCTACGAGCAGTACTTC. This sequence encodes CASSFRTGGSYEQYF.

The chain joins TRBV15 to TRBJ2-1, with D possibly TRBD2 on 5 matching bases. V dropped 7 bases and J dropped 1 base, with 20 bases sitting between them. The germline CDR1 and CDR2 sequences are LNHNV and YYDKDF (reference sequence). The CDR3 runs to 17 residues. In nucleotides, the CDR3 is TGTGCCACCAAGAGGAGCCGGACTTTCATTTCCTACAATGAGCAGTTCTTC. Translated, it gives CATKRSRTFISYNEQFF.

The chain links TRBV6-5 to TRBJ2-7; weak D call: TRBD1 (5 bases). Germline V lookup: CDR1 MNHEY, CDR2 SVGAGI. This CDR3 comprises 15 residues. V dropped 0 bases and J dropped 4 bases, with 13 bases sitting between them. The CDR3 protein is CASSYSRQGLYEQYF. The CDR3 nucleotides are TGTGCCAGCAGTTACTCGCGGCAGGGTTTATACGAGCAGTACTTC.

J is TRBJ2-7 and V is TRBV19; 8 nucleotides align to TRBD2. Germline lookup yields CDR1 LNHDA and CDR2 SQIVND (reference sequence). The V segment lost 3 bases and the J segment 3 bases; nucleotides outside the gene matches: 10. The CDR3 length is 16 residues. CDR3 sequence: CASSIHVAGPFYEQYF. Here the CDR3 DNA reads TGTGCCAGTAGTATCCACGTAGCGGGACCCTTCTACGAGCAGTACTTC. Filled out from reference TRBV19 and TRBJ2-7, the complete variable domain reads DGGITQSPKYLFRKEGQNVTLSCEQNLNHDAMYWYRQDPGQGLRLIYYSQIVNDFQKGDIAEGYSVSREKKESFPLTVTSAQKNPTAFYLCASSIHVAGPFYEQYFGPGTRLTVT.

V is TRBV7-3 and J is TRBJ1-5; 8 bases fit TRBD1. Germline CDR1 and CDR2: SGHTA and FQGTGA. The CDR3 is made up of 14 amino acids. J lost 11 bases, V lost 3 bases, and 9 bases had no gene match. The CDR3 protein is CASSFGQGQRAQHF. Here the CDR3 DNA reads TGTGCCAGCAGCTTTGGACAGGGACAGAGGGCCCAGCATTTT.

The J gene is TRBJ1-2, the V gene TRBV5-1, with TRBD1 identical over 12 bases. Germline loops: CDR1 SGHRS, CDR2 YFSETQ. This CDR3 has 16 residues. The ends lost 4 bases at V and 8 bases at J; junction bases unmatched: 12. CDR3 residues: CASSPEPGQGAQGYTF. In nucleotides, the CDR3 is TGCGCCAGCAGCCCCGAACCGGGACAGGGGGCACAGGGCTACACCTTC.

The V gene is TRBV18, the J gene TRBJ1-1; 10 bases match TRBD1. The CDR3 loop spans 16 amino acids. Per germline, CDR1 KGHSH and CDR2 LQKENI. V dropped 2 bases and J dropped 3; count of bases not matched to a gene: 6. CDR3 region: CASSPKGDRGHTEAFF. CDR3 in DNA: TGTGCCAGCTCACCAAAGGGAGACAGGGGGCACACTGAAGCTTTCTTT.

The chain has TRBV28 and TRBJ2-2; D remains unclear. The CDR3 has 15 residues. Per the germline V gene, CDR1 is MDHEN and CDR2 is SYDVKM. Trimming cost V 7 bases and J 0 bases, with 12 bases left between them. In nucleotides, the CDR3 is TGTGCCAGCATGGGGTCCAACGCGAACACCGGGGAGCTGTTTTTT. It specifies CASMGSNANTGELFF.